Shown below are 25 T cell receptor beta chains from a single sample sequenced in a study of molecular identifiers for immune sequencing clone quantification. TCRdb reprocessed the PCR reads with MiXCR, giving one entry per CDR3 protein. In the table there are approximately 550,000 distinct CDR3 sequences, about a fifth of which are singletons. The source material was naive CD8+ T cells from blood, with Jurkat cell RNA spiked in. The subset was: FACS-sorted CD8+CD4-CCR7+CD45RA+ naive T cells. Receptors originate from a human donor in good health. Some libraries in this study had Jurkat cell RNA spiked in.

This clonotype was seen at least ten times. The rearrangement joins TRBV5-5 to TRBJ2-6; D is perhaps TRBD1 (5 bases). The CDR3 extends over 17 amino acids. Trimming pared 1 base from V and 2 bases from J, leaving 13 bases between. CDR1 and CDR2 (germline): SGHKS, YYEKEE (reference sequence). The CDR3 sequence: CASSLSGFVAGANVLTF. CDR3 nucleotide sequence: TGTGCCAGCAGCTTGTCAGGGTTTGTTGCTGGGGCCAACGTCCTGACTTTC.

Remarks on this clonotype: With a much larger clone just one base away, this may be a read error. J is TRBJ2-7 and V is TRBV20-1; D is unclear. This CDR3 has 13 residues. The V gene lost 6 bases and the J gene lost 0 bases, with 12 bases spanning the gap. Germline V gene sequence: CDR1 DFQATT, CDR2 SNEGSKA (reference sequence). As DNA, the CDR3 is TGCAGTGCGCCCACTGCGAACTCCTACGAGCAGTACTTC. This gives the protein CSAPTANSYEQYF.

This chain uses TRBV7-9 with TRBJ2-7; maybe TRBD1 (5 bases). The CDR3 is 14 amino acids. Trimming pared 5 bases from V and 3 bases from J, leaving 14 bases between. CDR1 SEHNR and CDR2 FQNEAQ come from the germline V gene (reference sequence). CDR3 sequence reads: CASSPWGRDYEQYF. In DNA, the CDR3 is TGTGCCAGCAGCCCCTGGGGCAGGGACTACGAGCAGTACTTC.

The chain carries TRBV19 and TRBJ1-1; the D gene is possibly TRBD1 (6 bases). The CDR3 spans 15 residues. Trimming stripped 1 base from V and 6 bases from J, with 15 bases between. Per germline, CDR1 LNHDA and CDR2 SQIVND (reference sequence). As DNA, the CDR3 is TGTGCCAGTAGTATAGCTTTAGGGAGACAGGCTGAAGCTTTCTTT. This encodes CASSIALGRQAEAFF.

V and J are TRBV29-1 and TRBJ2-1; D is possibly TRBD1 or TRBD2 (5 bases each). The CDR3 extends over 11 amino acids. Trimming left V 4 bases short and J 8 bases short, with 9 bases between. Germline CDR1 and CDR2: SQVTM and ANQGSEA. The CDR3: CSVGGWDEQFF. For the CDR3, the DNA is TGCAGCGTTGGGGGGTGGGATGAGCAGTTCTTC.

There are many counts of this clonotype. The chain carries TRBV7-9 and TRBJ1-6, with D unclear. Trimming cost V 3 bases and J 6 bases, with 3 bases left between them. This CDR3 is built from 12 residues. Germline CDR1 and CDR2: SEHNR and FQNEAQ (reference sequence). The CDR3 sequence: CASSFSNSPLHF. In DNA form, the CDR3 reads TGTGCCAGCAGCTTCAGTAATTCACCCCTCCACTTT.

This clonotype was seen more than once but under ten times. The rearrangement joins TRBV20-1 to TRBJ1-1; 12 positions match TRBD1. J gave up 3 bases and V 0 bases, and 14 bases lay outside the gene matches. Germline loops: CDR1 DFQATT, CDR2 SNEGSKA (reference sequence). The length of the CDR3 is 19 residues. DNA of the CDR3: TGCAGTGCTAGAGAGGTTGGGACAGGGGGCGTTTTTTGGGACACTGAAGCTTTCTTT. It encodes CSAREVGTGGVFWDTEAFF.

This clonotype was recorded a few times. The chain carries TRBV11-2 and TRBJ1-4; D is unclear. CDR1 and CDR2 from the germline V gene are SGHAT and FQNNGV. V shed 5 bases and J shed 0 bases, with 13 bases lying between them. This CDR3 is built from 16 residues. The CDR3 loop is CASSPPTAATNEKLFF. In nucleotides, the CDR3 is TGTGCCAGCAGCCCCCCCACAGCTGCAACTAATGAAAAACTGTTTTTT.

This clonotype has just a few counts. V and J are TRBV7-9 and TRBJ2-5; 7 bases agree with TRBD2. CDR3 size: 16 residues. V was clipped by 7 bases and J by 5 bases; unmatched bases: 16. Germline V gene data show CDR1 as SEHNR and CDR2 as FQNEAQ (reference sequence). This chain's CDR3 is CASILAVTGGGETQYF. CDR3 DNA sequence: TGTGCCAGCATTCTAGCGGTTACAGGTGGAGGGGAGACCCAGTACTTC.

This clonotype showed up just a few times. The V and J genes are TRBV12-3 or TRBV12-4 and TRBJ2-5; no clear D. Trimming took off 6 bases at V and 0 bases at J, with 14 bases between the two ends. This CDR3 has 15 residues. The DNA for the CDR3 is TGTGCCAGCAGCAGAGACCGAGGATACCAAGAGACCCAGTACTTC. It codes for CASSRDRGYQETQYF.

This clonotype was detected ten times or more. The chain links TRBV7-2 to TRBJ2-3; TRBD2 matches at 10 bases. The CDR3 consists of 16 residues. Per the germline V gene, CDR1 is SGHTA and CDR2 is FQGNSA. V trimming: 3 bases; J trimming: 6 bases; junction bases outside the gene matches: 9. The CDR3 DNA reads as TGTGCCAGCAGCTTGGGATTAGCGGGGGGCGCGGATACGCAGTATTTT. Translation: CASSLGLAGGADTQYF.

The rearrangement links TRBV27 to TRBJ2-1; TRBD1 agrees at 8 bases. The CDR3 spans 14 residues. V shed 6 bases, J shed 9 bases, and the junction held 10 bases outside the gene matches. The V gene's germline CDR1 is MNHEY and CDR2 SMNVEV (reference sequence). This CDR3 is CASRPMDRVGEQFF. The CDR3 DNA reads TGTGCCAGCAGGCCCATGGACAGGGTCGGTGAGCAGTTCTTC.

This clonotype turned up a few times. The chain carries TRBV20-1 and TRBJ2-7; 10 nucleotides line up with TRBD1. Germline V lookup: CDR1 DFQATT, CDR2 SNEGSKA (reference sequence). Trimming took 0 bases from V and 2 from J; bases not matched to a gene: 13. CDR3 length: 18 amino acids. CDR3 protein: CSARDLGPTGTGAYEQYF. The CDR3 DNA follows: TGCAGTGCTAGAGATCTTGGGCCAACCGGGACAGGGGCCTACGAGCAGTACTTC.

This clonotype was seen ten or more times. J is TRBJ2-7 and V is TRBV6-5, with TRBD1 matching 8 bases. Germline lookup yields CDR1 MNHEY and CDR2 SVGAGI. The CDR3 runs 14 residues. The V gene end was trimmed by 2 bases and the J gene end by 3 bases; junction bases not matched to a gene: 3. The CDR3 DNA reads as TGTGCCAGCAGTTACGTACAGGGGGGCTACGAGCAGTACTTC. It is translated as CASSYVQGGYEQYF.

This clonotype occurred many times. V is TRBV29-1 and J is TRBJ2-3; the D gene is possibly TRBD2 (6 bases). V shed 5 bases and J shed 3 bases, with 15 bases lying between them. The CDR3 runs 14 residues. Germline loops: CDR1 SQVTM, CDR2 ANQGSEA. The CDR3 DNA sequence: TGCAGCGTTTTTTCGGGGGTGGAAACAGATACGCAGTATTTT. Translated, it gives CSVFSGVETDTQYF.

This clonotype occurred many times. The rearrangement links TRBV7-9 to TRBJ1-1; D is uncertain. The CDR3 is 15 amino acids. The germline V gene has CDR1 SEHNR and CDR2 FQNEAQ (reference sequence). V was shortened by 3 bases and J by 5 bases, with 16 bases between the two germline ends. In DNA, the CDR3 is TGTGCCAGCAGCTTGGTAGACCCCCCGGATACTGAAGCTTTCTTT. It yields the protein CASSLVDPPDTEAFF.

This chain connects TRBV23-1 to TRBJ2-5, with 7 bases identical to TRBD1. TRBV23-1 is recorded as an ORF, its role being uncertain. The V segment lost 1 base and the J segment 5 bases; nucleotides outside the gene matches: 4. The CDR3 contains 14 residues. The CDR3 DNA sequence: TGCGCCAGCAGTCAATATGACAGGGAGGAGACCCAGTACTTC. Its translation: CASSQYDREETQYF.

The chain couples TRBV11-2 to TRBJ1-2; TRBD1 matches at 8 bases. With V trimmed by 2 bases and J by 7 bases, 3 bases remained unmatched. The CDR3 length is 13 residues. Germline assignment: CDR1 SGHAT and CDR2 FQNNGV. The CDR3 DNA sequence: TGTGCCAGCAGCTTACCGGACAGGGTTGGCTACACCTTC. Its protein product is CASSLPDRVGYTF. Combining the CDR3 with reference TRBV11-2 and TRBJ1-2 gives the whole variable domain EAGVAQSPRYKIIEKRQSVAFWCNPISGHATLYWYQQILGQGPKLLIQFQNNGVVDDSQLPKDRFSAERLKGVDSTLKIQPAKLEDSAVYLCASSLPDRVGYTFGSGTRLTVV.

A few counts support this clonotype. The chain is built from TRBV24-1 and TRBJ2-7, with no clear D. This CDR3 spans 13 amino acids. Germline-derived CDR1 and CDR2 are KGHDR and SFDVKD. The ends were cut back, 0 bases at V and 1 base at J, with 3 bases in the middle. CDR3 sequence: CATSDLGSYEQYF. The CDR3 DNA reads TGTGCCACCAGTGATTTGGGATCCTACGAGCAGTACTTC.

The gene calls are TRBV6-1 and TRBJ1-1; D ambiguous. With 3 bases removed from V and 5 bases from J, the gap between germline ends came to 4 bases. This CDR3 is 11 amino acids long. CDR1 and CDR2 (germline): MNHNS, SASEGT. The CDR3: CASSDMTEAFF. DNA of the CDR3: TGTGCCAGCAGTGATATGACTGAAGCTTTCTTT.

This clonotype was detected many times. The rearrangement joins TRBV20-1 to TRBJ2-7, with a tentative D call TRBD2 (6 bases). This CDR3 is built from 12 residues. From germline, CDR1 is DFQATT and CDR2 SNEGSKA (reference sequence). Trimming removed 7 bases at V and 3 bases at J, with 13 bases between. CDR3 in DNA: TGCAGTGTGGAGGGACCATACTACGAGCAGTACTTC. Its translation: CSVEGPYYEQYF.

This clonotype was counted at least ten times. CDR3 region: CASSQLVQGLNTEAFF. The CDR3 region has the DNA TGCGCCAGCAGCCAACTGGTACAGGGCTTAAACACTGAAGCTTTCTTT. The V call is TRBV4-1, the J call TRBJ1-1, with D possibly matching TRBD1 (6 bases). V was pared by 2 bases and J by 2 bases, with 15 bases between. Germline lookup yields CDR1 MGHRA and CDR2 YSYEKL. The CDR3 is 16 residues long.

There are a few counts of this clonotype. V is TRBV14 and J is TRBJ2-1; TRBD2 is a possible D gene (5 bases). The length of the CDR3 is 13 residues. Germline loops: CDR1 SGHDN, CDR2 FVKESK. Trimming cost V 4 bases and J 9 bases, with 13 bases left between them. CDR3 DNA: TGTGCCAGCAGCCGAGGGATTTATGGTGAGCAGTTCTTC. Its protein is CASSRGIYGEQFF.

This clonotype turned up a few times. This sequence joins TRBV5-6 and TRBJ2-5; TRBD2 agrees at 13 bases. Germline V gene sequence: CDR1 SGHDT, CDR2 YYEEEE. Trimming cost V 3 bases and J 2 bases; bases outside gene matches: 16. This CDR3 is built from 20 residues. DNA of the CDR3: TGTGCCAGCAGCTCTATCTGGACTAGCGGGGGCCGGGGGATTCAAGAGACCCAGTACTTC. This gives the protein CASSSIWTSGGRGIQETQYF.

Comments on this clonotype: It may be a read error: a sequence one base away is much more abundant. The chain carries TRBV5-3 and TRBJ2-7; D ambiguous. TRBV5-3 falls under the ORF class, with uncertain function. This CDR3 region has 15 residues. V dropped 10 bases and J dropped 3 bases, with 23 bases sitting between them. Here the CDR3 DNA reads TGTGCCGGCAGCTCCGTAACAGAACCGGTCTACGAGCAGTACTTC. Protein: CAGSSVTEPVYEQYF.